These 2 T cell receptor beta chains were all obtained from the same sample, sequenced in a study of blood T cell repertoires in COVID-19 (dated by TCRdb to the early 2020s). Library construction relied on the immunoSEQ multiplex PCR assay. This immuneACCESS table, as held by TCRdb, lists in-frame sequences with V and J called but not all clones. Of the missing ones, under half trace to an unresolved V gene in checked studies; the others have no known cause. This sample lists 110,000 to 150,000 clones; around 81% were detected once. 5% of the sample rests with the top ten. Material: peripheral blood. The receptors stem from a woman aged 45-65 years with acute or convalescent COVID-19.

This clone was detected a few times. The chain uses TRBV27 and TRBJ1-1; D might be TRBD1 (5 bases). The germline CDR1 and CDR2 sequences are MNHEY and SMNVEV (reference sequence). The CDR3 has 14 amino acids. V lost 3 bases and J lost 2, with 10 bases in between. For the CDR3, the DNA is TGTGCCAGCAGTTTGTCACAGGCCAACACTGAAGCTTTCTTT. Its translation: CASSLSQANTEAFF.

The chain uses TRBV7-2 and TRBJ1-3; TRBD1 aligns across 9 bases. The CDR3 runs to 18 residues. The ends lost 2 bases at V and 3 bases at J; junction bases unmatched: 11. The V gene's germline CDR1 is SGHTA and CDR2 FQGNSA. The CDR3 loop reads CASSLRASQGASGNTIYF. CDR3 DNA sequence: TGTGCCAGCAGCTTAAGAGCGTCACAGGGGGCTAGTGGAAACACCATATATTTT.